Below are 7 T cell receptor beta chains sequenced from a single sample in a study of spatial heterogeneity in lung cancer. Time point denoted: blood at routine non-recurrence follow-up after resection. TCRdb recomputed calls from the 5' RACE reads with MiXCR, one row per CDR3 protein. This table holds 110,000 or so distinct CDR3 sequences, 10% to 13% found once. Sample: PBMCs, taken at follow-up. The source of these receptors is a female donor with early-stage non-small cell lung cancer.

J is TRBJ1-1 and V is TRBV5-1; tentative D call: TRBD1 (5 bases). CDR1 is SGHRS, CDR2 YFSETQ, per germline. V dropped 2 bases and J dropped 7 bases, with 12 bases sitting between them. This CDR3 comprises 13 residues. The CDR3 reads CASSFGAGSEAFF. DNA for the CDR3: TGCGCCAGCAGCTTTGGGGCAGGGAGTGAAGCTTTCTTT.

The chain uses TRBV5-1 and TRBJ1-1, with 9 bases identical to TRBD1. J lost 6 bases, V lost 4 bases, and 10 bases had no gene match. This CDR3 region has 15 residues. Germline-derived CDR1 and CDR2 are SGHRS and YFSETQ. CDR3 loop: CASSPVGDRAPEAFF. CDR3 nucleotide sequence: TGCGCCAGCAGCCCCGTGGGGGACAGGGCCCCTGAAGCTTTCTTT.

J is TRBJ1-3 and V is TRBV28, with TRBD1 matching over 8 bases. The CDR3 spans 14 residues. Germline V gives CDR1 MDHEN, CDR2 SYDVKM. V lost 5 bases and J lost 8; bases outside the gene matches: 8. The CDR3 bases are TGTGCCAGCAGTCCAGGGGGCAGCGGGTACACCATATATTTT. As protein: CASSPGGSGYTIYF. Supplemented by reference TRBV28 and TRBJ1-3, the full variable domain reads DVKVTQSSRYLVKRTGEKVFLECVQDMDHENMFWYRQDPGLGLRLIYFSYDVKMKEKGDIPEGYSVSREKKERFSLILESASTNQTSMYLCASSPGGSGYTIYFGEGSWLTVV.

This chain joins TRBV5-1 and TRBJ2-1; 8 nucleotides line up with TRBD2. Germline V gives CDR1 SGHRS, CDR2 YFSETQ. V lost 0 bases and J lost 6; bases outside the gene matches: 2. The length of the CDR3 is 14 residues. CDR3 in amino acids: CASSLDGRVNEQFF. CDR3 bases: TGCGCCAGCAGCTTGGACGGGAGGGTCAATGAGCAGTTCTTC.

This clonotype was recorded a few times. The chain recombines TRBV5-1 with TRBJ2-7, with 8 bases identical to TRBD1. The CDR3 sequence is 14 residues long. The J segment lost 5 bases and the V segment lost 4 bases, leaving 8 bases of the junction unmatched. Germline CDR1 reads SGHRS; CDR2 reads YFSETQ. The CDR3: CASSIGQGVDEQYF. Written as DNA, the CDR3 is TGCGCCAGCAGCATCGGACAGGGCGTGGACGAGCAGTACTTC. Looking up the rest from reference TRBV5-1 and TRBJ2-7 gives the full variable domain: KAGVTQTPRYLIKTRGQQVTLSCSPISGHRSVSWYQQTPGQGLQFLFEYFSETQRNKGNFPGRFSGRQFSNSRSEMNVSTLELGDSALYLCASSIGQGVDEQYFGPGTRLTVT.

The V call is TRBV20-1, the J call TRBJ2-1; 7 positions match TRBD1. The length of the CDR3 is 15 residues. The trim removed 4 bases at V and 6 bases at J, leaving 12 bases unmatched. Germline V gene sequence: CDR1 DFQATT, CDR2 SNEGSKA (reference sequence). The CDR3 region is CSAILRDRAFNEQFF. The CDR3 nucleotides read TGCAGTGCTATCCTCCGGGACAGAGCCTTCAATGAGCAGTTCTTC.

For the CDR3, the DNA is TGCGCCAGCAGCCCCTGGACTAGCGGGAGGGCCGATGGGGAGCTGTTTTTT. It is translated as CASSPWTSGRADGELFF. The gene calls are TRBV4-3 and TRBJ2-2; 15 bases are a match to TRBD2. Germline V gives CDR1 LGHNA, CDR2 YSLEER. Unmatched junction bases numbered 8, after V lost 4 bases and J lost 8 bases. The CDR3 runs 17 residues.